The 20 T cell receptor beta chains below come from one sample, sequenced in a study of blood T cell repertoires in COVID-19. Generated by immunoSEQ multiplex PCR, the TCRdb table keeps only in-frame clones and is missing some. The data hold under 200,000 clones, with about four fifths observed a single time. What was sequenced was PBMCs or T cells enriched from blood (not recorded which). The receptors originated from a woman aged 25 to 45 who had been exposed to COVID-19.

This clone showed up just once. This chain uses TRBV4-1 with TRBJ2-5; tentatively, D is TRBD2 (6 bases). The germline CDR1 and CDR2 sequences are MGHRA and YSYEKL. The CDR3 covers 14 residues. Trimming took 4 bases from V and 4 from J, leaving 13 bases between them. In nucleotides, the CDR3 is TGCGCCAGCAGCCTCCTTCGGGGGACAGAGACCCAGTACTTC. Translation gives CASSLLRGTETQYF.

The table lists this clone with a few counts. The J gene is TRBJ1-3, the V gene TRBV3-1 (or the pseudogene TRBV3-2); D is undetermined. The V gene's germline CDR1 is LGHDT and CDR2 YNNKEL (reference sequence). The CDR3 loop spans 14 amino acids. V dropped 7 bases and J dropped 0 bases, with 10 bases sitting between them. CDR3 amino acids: CASTLGSSGNTIYF. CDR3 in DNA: TGTGCCAGCACCCTAGGTAGCTCTGGAAACACCATATATTTT.

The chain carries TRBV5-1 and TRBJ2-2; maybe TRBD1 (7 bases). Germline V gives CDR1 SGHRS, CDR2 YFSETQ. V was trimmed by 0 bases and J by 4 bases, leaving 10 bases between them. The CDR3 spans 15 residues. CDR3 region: CASSLGQGGTGELFF. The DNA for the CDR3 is TGCGCCAGCAGCTTGGGCCAGGGGGGCACCGGGGAGCTGTTTTTT.

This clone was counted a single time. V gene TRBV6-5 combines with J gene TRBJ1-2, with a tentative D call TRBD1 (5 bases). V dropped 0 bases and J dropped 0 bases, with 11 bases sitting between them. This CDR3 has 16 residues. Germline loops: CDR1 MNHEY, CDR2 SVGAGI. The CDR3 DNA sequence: TGTGCCAGCAGTTACTCCAGGGATTACGCTAACTATGGCTACACCTTC. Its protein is CASSYSRDYANYGYTF.

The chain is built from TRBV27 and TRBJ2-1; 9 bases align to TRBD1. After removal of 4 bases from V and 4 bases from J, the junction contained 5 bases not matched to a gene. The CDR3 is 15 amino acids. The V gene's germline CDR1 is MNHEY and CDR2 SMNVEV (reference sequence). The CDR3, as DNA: TGTGCCAGCAGTTCGGACAGGGGAATATACAATGAGCAGTTCTTC. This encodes CASSSDRGIYNEQFF.

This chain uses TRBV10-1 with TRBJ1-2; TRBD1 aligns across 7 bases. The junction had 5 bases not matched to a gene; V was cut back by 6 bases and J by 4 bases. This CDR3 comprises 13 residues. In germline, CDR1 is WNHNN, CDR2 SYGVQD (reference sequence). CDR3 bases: TGCGCCAGCAGCCCGGACAGGCTCTATGGCTACACCTTC. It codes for CASSPDRLYGYTF.

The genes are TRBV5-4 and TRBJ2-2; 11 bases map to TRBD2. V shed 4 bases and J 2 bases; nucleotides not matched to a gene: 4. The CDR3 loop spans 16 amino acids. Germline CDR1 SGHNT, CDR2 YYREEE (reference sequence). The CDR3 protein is CASSPGTSGNTGELFF. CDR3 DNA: TGTGCCAGCAGCCCCGGGACTAGCGGAAACACCGGGGAGCTGTTTTTT.

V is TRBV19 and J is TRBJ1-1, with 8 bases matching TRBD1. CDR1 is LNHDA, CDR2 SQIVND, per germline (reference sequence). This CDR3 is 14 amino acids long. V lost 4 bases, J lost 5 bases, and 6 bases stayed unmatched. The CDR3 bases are TGTGCCAGTAGTACGACAGGGGTAAGAACTGAAGCTTTCTTT. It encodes CASSTTGVRTEAFF.

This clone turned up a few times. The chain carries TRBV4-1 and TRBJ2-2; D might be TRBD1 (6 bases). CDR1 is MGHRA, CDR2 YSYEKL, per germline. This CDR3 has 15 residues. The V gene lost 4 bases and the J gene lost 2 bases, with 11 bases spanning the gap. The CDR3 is CASSLGHLNTGELFF. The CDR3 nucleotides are TGCGCCAGCAGCCTGGGACATCTTAACACCGGGGAGCTGTTTTTT.

The CDR3 spells CASSPGTGESGYTF. Written as DNA, the CDR3 is TGTGCCAGCAGCCCCGGGACAGGGGAGAGCGGCTACACCTTC. The J gene is TRBJ1-2, the V gene TRBV3-1 (or the pseudogene TRBV3-2); TRBD1 matches 10 bases. Losses at the gene ends were 4 bases for V and 8 bases for J; bases not matched to a gene: 7. Germline assignment: CDR1 LGHDT and CDR2 YNNKEL (reference sequence). CDR3 length equals 14 residues.

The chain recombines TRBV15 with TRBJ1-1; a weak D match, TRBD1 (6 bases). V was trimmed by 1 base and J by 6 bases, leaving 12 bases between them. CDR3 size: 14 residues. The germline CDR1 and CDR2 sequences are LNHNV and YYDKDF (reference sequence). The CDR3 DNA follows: TGTGCCACCAGCAGAGGTTCGGGACACGCTGAAGCTTTCTTT. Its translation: CATSRGSGHAEAFF.

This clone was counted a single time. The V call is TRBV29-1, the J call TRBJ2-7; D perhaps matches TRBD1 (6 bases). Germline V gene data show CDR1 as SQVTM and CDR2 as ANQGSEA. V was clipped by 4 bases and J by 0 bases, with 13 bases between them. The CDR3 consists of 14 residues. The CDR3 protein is CSVVVATGSYEQYF. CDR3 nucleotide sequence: TGCAGCGTTGTGGTAGCGACAGGCTCCTACGAGCAGTACTTC.

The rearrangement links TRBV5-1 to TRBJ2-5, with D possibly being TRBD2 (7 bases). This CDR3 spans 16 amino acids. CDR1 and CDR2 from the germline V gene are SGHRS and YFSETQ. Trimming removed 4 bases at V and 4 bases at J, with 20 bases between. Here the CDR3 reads CASSRSLGGQAETQYF. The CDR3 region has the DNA TGCGCCAGCAGCAGGAGCTTGGGGGGGCAGGCAGAGACCCAGTACTTC.

For the CDR3, the DNA is TGTGCCAGCAGCCCCGGACAGAGGGACGCCCAGTACTTC. This translates into CASSPGQRDAQYF. The chain uses TRBV12-3 or TRBV12-4 and TRBJ2-5; a possible D gene is TRBD1 (6 bases). With 6 bases removed from V and 9 bases from J, the gap between germline ends came to 17 bases. The CDR3 is made up of 13 amino acids.

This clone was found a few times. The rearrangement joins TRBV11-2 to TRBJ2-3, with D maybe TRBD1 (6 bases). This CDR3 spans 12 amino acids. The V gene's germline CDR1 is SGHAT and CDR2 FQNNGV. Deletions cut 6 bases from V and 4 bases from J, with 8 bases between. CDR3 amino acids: CASRGGSDTQYF. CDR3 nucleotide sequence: TGTGCCAGCAGAGGGGGTTCAGATACGCAGTATTTT.

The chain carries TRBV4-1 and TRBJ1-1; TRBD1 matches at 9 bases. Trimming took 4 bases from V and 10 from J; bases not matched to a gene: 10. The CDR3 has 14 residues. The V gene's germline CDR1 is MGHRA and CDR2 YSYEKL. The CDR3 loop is CASSLVTGGSGAFF. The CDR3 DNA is TGCGCCAGCAGCCTAGTGACAGGGGGAAGTGGAGCTTTCTTT.

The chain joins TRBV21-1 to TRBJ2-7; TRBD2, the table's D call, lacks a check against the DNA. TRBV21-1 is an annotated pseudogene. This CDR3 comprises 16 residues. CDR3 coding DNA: TGTGCCAGCAGCAAAGAGTTCCGGGGGGAGACCTACGAGCAGTACTTC. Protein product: CASSKEFRGETYEQYF.

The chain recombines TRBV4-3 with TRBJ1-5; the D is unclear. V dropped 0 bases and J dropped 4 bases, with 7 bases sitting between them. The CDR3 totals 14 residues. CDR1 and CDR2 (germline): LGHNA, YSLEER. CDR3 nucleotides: TGCGCCAGCAGCCAAGATTACCGGAATCAGCCCCAGCATTTT. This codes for CASSQDYRNQPQHF.

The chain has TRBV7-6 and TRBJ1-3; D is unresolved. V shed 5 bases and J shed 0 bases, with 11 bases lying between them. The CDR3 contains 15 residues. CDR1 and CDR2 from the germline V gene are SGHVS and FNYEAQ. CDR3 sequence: CASSPSRSSGNTIYF. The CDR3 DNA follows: TGTGCCAGCAGCCCTAGTCGGAGCTCTGGAAACACCATATATTTT.

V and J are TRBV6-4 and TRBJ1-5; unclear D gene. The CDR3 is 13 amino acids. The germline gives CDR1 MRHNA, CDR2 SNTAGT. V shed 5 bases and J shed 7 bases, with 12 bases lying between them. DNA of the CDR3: TGTGCCAGCAGTCAGGAATTAGGACAGCCCCAGCATTTT. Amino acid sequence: CASSQELGQPQHF.